The clone carrying this T cell receptor beta chain was observed a handful of times. Its antigen is unidentified. These data belong to a study of beta chain features in type 1 diabetes. Study-level information: Cell yields, age and gender were similar between patients and healthy donors.

Cells sorted by CD45RO/CCR7/CD25/CD127/CD95/CD27 comprised CD4+ naive, central memory, regulatory and stem cell-like memory cells. Notes on the study in general: Type 1 diabetes patients had moderately but significantly shorter TCRB CDR3s in all four CD4+ subsets. Insertions at VDJ junctions were less frequent in type 1 diabetes patients. These patients also deleted more nucleotides at the same junctions.

Reverse transcription of all isolated RNA meant that expressed TCRB transcripts were sequenced. Generated by immunoSEQ multiplex PCR, the TCRdb table keeps only in-frame clones and is missing some. Of 250,000 or so clones detected, roughly 14% appear once; the ten largest clones hold about 0.018%. The germline gives CDR1 SGHNT, CDR2 YYREEE (reference sequence). Losses at the gene ends were 3 bases for V and 5 bases for J; bases not matched to a gene: 4. This CDR3 comprises 13 residues. Sequenced sample: naive CD4+ T cells from blood. The sequence derives from a man aged 25 to 40 with type 1 diabetes. This chain links TRBV5-4 with TRBJ2-5; the match to TRBD1 covers 7 bases. CDR3 nucleotides: TGTGCCAGCAGCTCGGACAGGTTGGAGACCCAGTACTTC. This gives the protein CASSSDRLETQYF.